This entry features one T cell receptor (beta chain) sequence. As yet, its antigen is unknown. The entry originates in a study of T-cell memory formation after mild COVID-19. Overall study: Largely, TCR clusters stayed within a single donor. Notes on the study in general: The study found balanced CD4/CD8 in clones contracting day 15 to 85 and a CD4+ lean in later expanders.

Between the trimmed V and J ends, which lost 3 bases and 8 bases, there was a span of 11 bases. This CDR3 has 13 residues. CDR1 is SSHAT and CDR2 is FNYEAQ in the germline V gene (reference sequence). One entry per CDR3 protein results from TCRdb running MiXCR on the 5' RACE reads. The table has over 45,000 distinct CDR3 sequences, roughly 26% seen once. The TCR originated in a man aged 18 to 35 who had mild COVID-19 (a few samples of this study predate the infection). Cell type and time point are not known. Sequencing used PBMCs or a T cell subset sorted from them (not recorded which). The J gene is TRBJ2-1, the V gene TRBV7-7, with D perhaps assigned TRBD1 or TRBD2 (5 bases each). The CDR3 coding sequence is TGTGCCAGCAGCTTGGGACCCTCCTATGAGCAGTTCTTC. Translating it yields CASSLGPSYEQFF.